The TCR beta chain under discussion was sequenced for a study of CD8+ T cells in alopecia areata. Findings of the study overall: Across lesional scalp, and particularly alopecia totalis/universalis, clonality surpassed that of normal scalp.

About this clone: Its target is unknown.

CDR1 and CDR2 from the germline V gene are MDHEN and SYDVKM. The CDR3 totals 15 residues. Trimming shortened V by 6 bases and J by 4 bases, and 19 bases separated the two germline ends. Investigators isolated RNA and reverse transcribed it into cDNA to act as the sequencing template. Libraries were prepared by immunoSEQ multiplex PCR; TCRdb keeps only in-frame clonotypes and omits some of them. Altogether about 150,000 clones are present, 62% being singletons, with the ten largest covering less than 40%. The material sequenced was CD8+ T cells sorted from blood. The sequence came from a human donor in good health. V gene TRBV28 combines with J gene TRBJ2-7; maybe TRBD2 (6 bases). In nucleotides, the CDR3 is TGTGCCAGCAGCCCACCCGGAGGGGCGAGTTACGAGCAGTACTTC. Its translation: CASSPPGGASYEQYF.